The next 5 T cell receptor beta chains were all read from a single sample in a study of T cells in Graves' hyperthyroidism and ophthalmopathy. Amplified TCR beta CDR3 regions came from RNA transcripts. HTBI primers drove first-round RT-PCR of the TCR CDR3. TCRdb fed the multiplex PCR reads into MiXCR, producing one record per CDR3 protein. The sample shows hundreds of thousands of distinct CDR3 sequences, around 15% of them seen only once. The sample taken for sequencing was blood. The receptor set was obtained from a woman aged 55-75 years with Graves' ophthalmopathy.

This clonotype was detected ten times or more. The J gene is TRBJ2-1, the V gene TRBV27; 12 nucleotides align to TRBD2. The CDR3 totals 16 residues. Germline trimming cut 6 bases from V and 6 bases from J; bases unmatched to any gene: 9. Germline values: CDR1 MNHEY, CDR2 SMNVEV (reference sequence). CDR3 in DNA: TGTGCCAGCAGGGTTCCGGGACTAGCGGGTCCCAATGAGCAGTTCTTC. Translating it yields CASRVPGLAGPNEQFF.

The rearrangement uses TRBV5-1 and TRBJ2-7; 8 bases are shared with TRBD1. CDR1 and CDR2 from the germline V gene are SGHRS and YFSETQ. The CDR3 has 17 amino acids. V lost 0 bases, J lost 5 bases, and 13 bases stayed unmatched. CDR3 DNA: TGCGCCAGCAGCTTGGCCCTAACGGGGGACAGGCGGGACGAGCAGTACTTC. Translation gives CASSLALTGDRRDEQYF.

This clonotype was observed many times. The genes are TRBV7-2 and TRBJ2-3; D is ambiguous. The germline V gene has CDR1 SGHTA and CDR2 FQGNSA. V was cut by 7 bases and J by 1 base, with 12 bases left in between. This CDR3 comprises 14 residues. The CDR3 bases are TGTGCCAGCACCCCTTATTTTGGCACAGATACGCAGTATTTT. The encoded protein is CASTPYFGTDTQYF.

There are many counts of this clonotype. The chain links TRBV6-1 to TRBJ2-5; 7 positions match TRBD1. The CDR3 is made up of 15 amino acids. CDR1 is MNHNS and CDR2 is SASEGT in the germline V gene. Trimming cost V 5 bases and J 12 bases; bases outside gene matches: 18. The CDR3 sequence is CASSYAGEPDRMEYF. The CDR3 DNA reads as TGTGCCAGCAGTTACGCCGGAGAACCGGACAGGATGGAGTACTTC.

V usage is TRBV20-1 and J usage is TRBJ1-5; D remains ambiguous. Germline V gives CDR1 DFQATT, CDR2 SNEGSKA (reference sequence). CDR3 length: 14 residues. The germline V and J ends were trimmed by 3 bases and 4 bases, with 13 bases remaining between them. CDR3 coding DNA: TGCAGTGCTAGTAAAGGGTTCGCAAATCAGCCCCAGCATTTT. It specifies CSASKGFANQPQHF.